The clone carrying this TCR beta chain was seen at least ten times. Its antigen remains unidentified. The protocol was immunoSEQ multiplex PCR, while the TCRdb copy is restricted to in-frame clones and leaves out a portion. The sample contains approximately 240,000 clones, 65% to 70% of which appear only once. These data belong to a study of shared clonotypes between healthy human individuals. Overall study context: CD4 naive and memory got three plates each, CD8 naive two, CD8 memory one.

The V end lost 5 bases, the J end lost 2 bases, and 15 bases lay between the germline ends. CDR1 MRHNA and CDR2 SNTAGT come from the germline V gene. This CDR3 contains 15 residues. Study conclusions and caveats: Sequencing depth was a factor that was expected to affect clonotype sharing among donors.

The chain links TRBV6-4 to TRBJ1-1, with D perhaps matching TRBD1 (6 bases). This TCR was recovered from a man aged 25-45 years in good health. Sample: memory CD4+ T cells sorted from blood. The subset is: CD45RA-negative fraction. This chain's CDR3 is CASSLEAGANTEAFF. For the CDR3, the DNA is TGTGCCAGCAGTCTTGAGGCGGGGGCAAACACTGAAGCTTTCTTT.